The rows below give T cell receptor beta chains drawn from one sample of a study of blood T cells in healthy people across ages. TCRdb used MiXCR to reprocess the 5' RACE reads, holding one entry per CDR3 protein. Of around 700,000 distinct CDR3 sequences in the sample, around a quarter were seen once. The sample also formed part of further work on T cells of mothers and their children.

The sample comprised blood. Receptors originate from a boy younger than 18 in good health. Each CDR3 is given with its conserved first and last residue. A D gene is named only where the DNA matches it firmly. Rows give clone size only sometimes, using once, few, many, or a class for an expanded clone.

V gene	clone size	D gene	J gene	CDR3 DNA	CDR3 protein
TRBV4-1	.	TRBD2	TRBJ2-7	TGCGCCAGCAGCCAAAATAGCGGGTTAGCCTACGAGCAGTACTTC	CASSQNSGLAYEQYF
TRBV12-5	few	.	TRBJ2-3	TGTGCTAGTGGTTTTTCCCTCGACCCATCTAGCACAGATACGCAGTATTTT	CASGFSLDPSSTDTQYF
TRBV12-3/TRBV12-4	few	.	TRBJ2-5	TGTGCCAGCAGCCCTGACAGGTCGGAGACCCAGTACTTC	CASSPDRSETQYF
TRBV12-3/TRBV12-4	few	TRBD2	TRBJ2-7	TGTGCCAGCAGTTCTGGGACTAGCAGCTACTACGAGCAGTACTTC	CASSSGTSSYYEQYF
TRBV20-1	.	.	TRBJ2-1	TGCAGTGCTAGAAACCCGTACCCGTCCGATGAGCAGTTCTTC	CSARNPYPSDEQFF
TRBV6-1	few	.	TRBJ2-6	TGTGCCAGCAGGGGAGGACACCTCTCTGGGGCCAACGTCCTGACTTTC	CASRGGHLSGANVLTF
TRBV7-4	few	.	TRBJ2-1	TGTGCCAGCAGCCTCGGACTCCAAACGTCAAATGAGCAGTTCTTC	CASSLGLQTSNEQFF
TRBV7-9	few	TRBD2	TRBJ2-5	TGTGCCAGCAGCCCCCGGACTAGCGGCTTCCAAGAGACCCAGTACTTC	CASSPRTSGFQETQYF
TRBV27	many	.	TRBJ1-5	TGTGCCAGCAGTTTCCTCGGGGGAAGCAATCAGCCCCAGCATTTT	CASSFLGGSNQPQHF
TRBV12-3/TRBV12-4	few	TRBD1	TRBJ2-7	TGTGCCAGCAATCCCGGGACAGGGGGCTTTGGGCAGTACTTC	CASNPGTGGFGQYF
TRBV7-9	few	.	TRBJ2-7	TGTGCCAGCAGCCCGCGGGACGCGGTCTACGAGCAGTACTTC	CASSPRDAVYEQYF
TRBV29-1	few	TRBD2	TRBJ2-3	TGCAGCGTTGACGGGGGGGCGTTTACAGATACGCAGTATTTT	CSVDGGAFTDTQYF
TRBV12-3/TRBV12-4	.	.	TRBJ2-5	TGTGCCAGCAGCCGACTGGACTGGGAGACCCAGTACTTC	CASSRLDWETQYF
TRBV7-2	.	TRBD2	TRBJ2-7	TGTGCCAGCAGCCCTCAGGGGTCGGGGGGGGACGAGCAGTACTTC	CASSPQGSGGDEQYF
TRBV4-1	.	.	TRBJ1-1	TGCGCCAGCAGCCAAGGAGTCCTGATGAACACTGAAGCTTTCTTT	CASSQGVLMNTEAFF
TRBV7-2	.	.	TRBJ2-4	TGTGCCAGAACACATACAGGGACGGCCAAAAACATTCAGTACTTC	CARTHTGTAKNIQYF
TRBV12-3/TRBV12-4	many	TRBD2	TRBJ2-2	TGTGCCAGCAGTTCGACTACTAGCGACCCCGGGGAGCTGTTTTTT	CASSSTTSDPGELFF
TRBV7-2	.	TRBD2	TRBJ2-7	TGTGCCAGCAGCTTTCTACTAGCGGGAGACTACGAGCAGTACTTC	CASSFLLAGDYEQYF
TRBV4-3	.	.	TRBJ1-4	TGCGCCAGCAGCCAAGATGGACGGATTAATGAAAAACTGTTTTTT	CASSQDGRINEKLFF
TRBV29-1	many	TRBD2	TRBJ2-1	TGCAGCGTTCAACTAGGACCGGTACTAGCGGGAGTCGGGTTCTTC	CSVQLGPVLAGVGFF
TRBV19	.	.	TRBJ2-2	TGTGCCAGTAGTATGGCTTCTTCCGGTGCCGGGGAGCTGTTTTTT	CASSMASSGAGELFF
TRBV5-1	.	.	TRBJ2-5	TGCGCCAGCAGCCACGGACAAGTCGTTATGGAGACCCAGTACTTC	CASSHGQVVMETQYF
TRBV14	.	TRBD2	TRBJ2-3	TGTGCCAGCAGCCAAGGCGGGAGGTTAGATACGCAGTATTTT	CASSQGGRLDTQYF
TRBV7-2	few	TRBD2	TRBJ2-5	TGTGCCAGCAGCAATACCCCGGGACTAGCGGGGGGAACCCAGTACTTC	CASSNTPGLAGGTQYF
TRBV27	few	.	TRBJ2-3	TGTGCCAGCAGTTTTAGTTTGTCGGGAGTAGATACGCAGTATTTT	CASSFSLSGVDTQYF
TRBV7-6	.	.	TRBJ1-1	TGCGCCAGCAGCTTTCCGGGGGGAGGGAACACTGAAGCTTTCTTT	CASSFPGGGNTEAFF
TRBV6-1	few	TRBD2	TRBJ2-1	TGTGCCAGCAGTGAAGGGATTAGCGGGGGGGCCGGCAATGAGCAGTTCTTC	CASSEGISGGAGNEQFF
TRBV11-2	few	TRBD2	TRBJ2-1	TGTGCCAGCAGCCAGATTCGGGATAAGGCGGGAGATAATGAGCAGTTCTTC	CASSQIRDKAGDNEQFF
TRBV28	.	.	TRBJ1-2	TGTGCCAGCAGTTTAAATCCGGCAGGGGTAAATGGCTACACCTTC	CASSLNPAGVNGYTF
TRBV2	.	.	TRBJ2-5	TGTGCCAGCAGAGAGGCAGGGCCAGGGGAGCAGTACTTC	CASREAGPGEQYF
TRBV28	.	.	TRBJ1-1	TGTGCCTCAACTCCCCATGCAATGAACACTGAAGCTTTCTTT	CASTPHAMNTEAFF
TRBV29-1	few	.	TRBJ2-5	TGCAGCGTTGTGGGAATTGAAGAGACCCAGTACTTC	CSVVGIEETQYF
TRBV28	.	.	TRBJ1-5	TGTGCCAGCAGTTTGCCCCCGAGGGGATCACCGGAGAGCAATCAGCCCCAGCATTTT	CASSLPPRGSPESNQPQHF
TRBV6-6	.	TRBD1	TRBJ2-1	TGTGCCAGCAGTTACTCGAGACAGGGGGCAAGCAATGAGCAGTTCTTC	CASSYSRQGASNEQFF
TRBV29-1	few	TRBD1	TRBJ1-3	TGCAGCGTTGAGGGACAGGGAGTAAACACCATATATTTT	CSVEGQGVNTIYF
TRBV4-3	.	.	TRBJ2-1	TGCGCCAGCAGCCAAGATACCGGAGGGGCCTACAATGAGCAGTTCTTC	CASSQDTGGAYNEQFF
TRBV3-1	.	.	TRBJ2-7	TGTGCCAGCACCCTCGGGTACGGGAGCTCCTACGAGCAGTACTTC	CASTLGYGSSYEQYF
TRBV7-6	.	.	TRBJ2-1	TGTGCCAGCAGCTTAAGTGGTGGTAGGCCATACAATGAGCAGTTCTTC	CASSLSGGRPYNEQFF
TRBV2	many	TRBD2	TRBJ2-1	TGTGCCAGCCGACTAGCGAGCTCCTACAATGAGCAGTTCTTC	CASRLASSYNEQFF